This TCR beta chain appears in the sequencing data of a study of control samples from healthy donors and cancer patients. Libraries were prepared by immunoSEQ multiplex PCR; TCRdb keeps only in-frame clonotypes and omits some of them. This sample has fewer than 30,000 clones; around 85% occur once, and the top ten carry 6.7%. The V end lost 1 base, the J end lost 2 bases, and 15 bases lay between the germline ends. Germline values: CDR1 SEHNR, CDR2 FQNEAQ (reference sequence). The CDR3 contains 17 residues. This chain uses TRBV7-9 with TRBJ1-5; D unclear. This clonotype originated in a woman in her sixties or seventies with head and neck cancer. The sequenced material came from PBMCs. CDR3 in DNA: TGTGCCAGCAGCTTAGAGGGCAGTTCCGGAGGCAATCAGCCCCAGCATTTT. Translating gives CASSLEGSSGGNQPQHF.